The rows below give T cell receptor beta chains drawn from one sample of a study of shared clonotypes between healthy human individuals. Clones were sequenced by immunoSEQ multiplex PCR, and TCRdb holds only the in-frame ones, with some missing. This sample carries 490,000 or so clones, about 80% of them seen once, and the ten largest clones take approximately 12%. Specimen: PBMCs. These receptors came from a woman in her 40s in good health. Some clones in this sample may be carry-over from other donors' samples. Both conserved end residues are part of each CDR3. Fields, in order: V gene, D gene, J gene, clone size, CDR3 protein. D genes are given only for firm matches. Not all rows give a size; the values are once, few, many and, for expanded clones, a class.

V: TRBV7-8
D: TRBD1
J: TRBJ2-6
size: .
CDR3: CASSSTGAGANVLTF

V: TRBV27
D: .
J: TRBJ1-2
size: .
CDR3: CASSSPGTSYGYTF

V: TRBV5-1
D: TRBD1
J: TRBJ2-7
size: many
CDR3: CASSLGIDRAHEQYF

V: TRBV5-1
D: TRBD2
J: TRBJ2-5
size: .
CDR3: CASSLRSGKEETQYF

V: TRBV30
D: .
J: TRBJ2-5
size: .
CDR3: CAWSESFPGAHGGETQYF

V: TRBV7-3
D: .
J: TRBJ1-1
size: .
CDR3: CASSRDTNTEAFF

V: TRBV19
D: TRBD1
J: TRBJ1-5
size: .
CDR3: CASSGTGFGNQPQHF

V: TRBV11-2
D: .
J: TRBJ2-7
size: .
CDR3: CASSYPQGYEQYF

V: TRBV7-9
D: TRBD1
J: TRBJ1-2
size: .
CDR3: CASSSQTGTDYGYTF

V: TRBV7-2
D: .
J: TRBJ2-7
size: .
CDR3: CASSLGFVRSSYEQYF

V: TRBV7-9
D: TRBD2
J: TRBJ2-3
size: .
CDR3: CASSPPGLAQMGTQYF